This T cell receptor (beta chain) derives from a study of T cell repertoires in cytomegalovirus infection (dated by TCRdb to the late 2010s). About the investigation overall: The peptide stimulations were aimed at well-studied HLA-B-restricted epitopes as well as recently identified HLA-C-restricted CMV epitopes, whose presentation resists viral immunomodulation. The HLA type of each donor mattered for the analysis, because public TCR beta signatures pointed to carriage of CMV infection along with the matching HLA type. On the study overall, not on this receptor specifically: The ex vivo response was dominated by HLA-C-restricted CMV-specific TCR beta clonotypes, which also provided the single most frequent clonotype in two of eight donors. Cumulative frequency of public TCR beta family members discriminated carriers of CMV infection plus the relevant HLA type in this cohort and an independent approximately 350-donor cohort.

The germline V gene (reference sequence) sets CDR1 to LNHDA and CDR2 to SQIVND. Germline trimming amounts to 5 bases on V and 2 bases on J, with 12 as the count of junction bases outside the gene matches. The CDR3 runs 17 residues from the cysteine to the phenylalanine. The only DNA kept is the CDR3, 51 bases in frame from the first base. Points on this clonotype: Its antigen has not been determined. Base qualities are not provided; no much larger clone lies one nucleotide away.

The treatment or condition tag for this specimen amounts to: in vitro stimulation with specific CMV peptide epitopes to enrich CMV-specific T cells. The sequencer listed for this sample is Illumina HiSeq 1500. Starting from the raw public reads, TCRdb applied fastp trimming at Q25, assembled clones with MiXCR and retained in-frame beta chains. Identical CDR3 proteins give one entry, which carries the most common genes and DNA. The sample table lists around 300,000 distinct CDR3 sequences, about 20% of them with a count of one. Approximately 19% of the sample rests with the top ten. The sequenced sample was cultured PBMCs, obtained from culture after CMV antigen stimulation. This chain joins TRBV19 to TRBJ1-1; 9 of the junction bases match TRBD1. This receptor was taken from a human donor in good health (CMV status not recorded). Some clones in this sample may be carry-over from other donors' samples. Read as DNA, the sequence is TGTGCCAGTAGTGTTTCTCCCAATACAGGGGGCAACACTGAAGCTTTCTTT. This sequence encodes CASSVSPNTGGNTEAFF.